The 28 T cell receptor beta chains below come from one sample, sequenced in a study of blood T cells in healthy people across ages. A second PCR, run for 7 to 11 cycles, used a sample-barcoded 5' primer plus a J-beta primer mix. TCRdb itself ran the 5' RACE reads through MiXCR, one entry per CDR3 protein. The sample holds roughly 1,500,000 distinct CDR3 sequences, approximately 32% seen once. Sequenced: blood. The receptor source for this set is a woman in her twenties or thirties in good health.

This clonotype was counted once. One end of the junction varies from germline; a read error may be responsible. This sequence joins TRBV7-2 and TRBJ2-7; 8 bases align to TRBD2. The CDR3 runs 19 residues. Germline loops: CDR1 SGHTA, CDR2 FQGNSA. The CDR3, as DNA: TGTGCCAGCAACTTAGGTTTAAAACTAGCGGACCTAAGCACCTACGAGCAGTACTTC. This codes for CASNLGLKLADLSTYEQYF.

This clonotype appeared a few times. The CDR3 sequence: CASRGLADVNEQFF. For the CDR3, the DNA is TGTGCCAGCAGGGGACTAGCGGACGTCAATGAGCAGTTCTTC. The chain employs TRBV11-2 and TRBJ2-1, with TRBD2 matching 11 bases. J gave up 6 bases and V 6 bases, and 4 bases lay outside the gene matches. CDR1 and CDR2 from the germline V gene are SGHAT and FQNNGV. CDR3 length: 14 amino acids.

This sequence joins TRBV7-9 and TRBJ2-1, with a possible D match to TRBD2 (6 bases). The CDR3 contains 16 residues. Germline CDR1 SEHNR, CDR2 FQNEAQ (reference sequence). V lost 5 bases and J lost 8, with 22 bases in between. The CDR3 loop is CASSPPGPRGIYEQFF. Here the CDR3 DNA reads TGTGCCAGCAGCCCACCCGGGCCCCGGGGGATCTATGAGCAGTTCTTC.

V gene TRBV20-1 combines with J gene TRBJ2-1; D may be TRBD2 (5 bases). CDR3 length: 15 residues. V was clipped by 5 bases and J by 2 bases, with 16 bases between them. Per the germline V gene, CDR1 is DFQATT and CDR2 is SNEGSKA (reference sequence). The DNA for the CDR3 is TGCAGTGCTCCACCGCTCCGGGATGCCTACAATGAGCAGTTCTTC. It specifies CSAPPLRDAYNEQFF.

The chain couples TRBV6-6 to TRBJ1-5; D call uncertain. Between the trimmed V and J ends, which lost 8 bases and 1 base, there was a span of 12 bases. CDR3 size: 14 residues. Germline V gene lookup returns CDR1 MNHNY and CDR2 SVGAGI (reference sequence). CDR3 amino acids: CASRGRASNQPQHF. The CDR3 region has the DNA TGTGCCAGCCGTGGGAGGGCGAGCAATCAGCCCCAGCATTTT.

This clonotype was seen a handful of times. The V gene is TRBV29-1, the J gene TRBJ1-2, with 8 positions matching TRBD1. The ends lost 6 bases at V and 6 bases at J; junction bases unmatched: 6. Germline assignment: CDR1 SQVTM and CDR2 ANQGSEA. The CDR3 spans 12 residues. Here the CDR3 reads CSVGDRLNGYTF. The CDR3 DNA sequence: TGCAGCGTCGGGGACAGGTTAAATGGCTACACCTTC.

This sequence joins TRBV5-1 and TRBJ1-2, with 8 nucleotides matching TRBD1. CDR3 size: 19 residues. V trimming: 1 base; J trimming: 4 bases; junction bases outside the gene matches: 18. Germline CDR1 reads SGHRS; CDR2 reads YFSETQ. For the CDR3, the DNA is TGCGCCAGCAGCTTGTCCGCAGGGGGCGAGAAGGGCCGAGGCTATGGCTACACCTTC. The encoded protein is CASSLSAGGEKGRGYGYTF.

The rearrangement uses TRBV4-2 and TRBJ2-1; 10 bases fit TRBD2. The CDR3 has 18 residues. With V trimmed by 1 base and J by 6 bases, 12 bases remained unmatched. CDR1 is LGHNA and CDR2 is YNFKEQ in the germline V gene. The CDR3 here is CASSQGGLAGDMGNEQFF. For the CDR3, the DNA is TGTGCCAGCAGCCAAGGGGGGCTAGCGGGGGATATGGGCAATGAGCAGTTCTTC.

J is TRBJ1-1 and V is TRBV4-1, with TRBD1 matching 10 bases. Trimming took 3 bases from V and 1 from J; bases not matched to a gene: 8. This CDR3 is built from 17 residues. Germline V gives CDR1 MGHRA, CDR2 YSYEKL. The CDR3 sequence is CASSHRRGDRGNTEAFF. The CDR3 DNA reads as TGCGCCAGCAGCCACAGGAGGGGGGACAGGGGGAACACTGAAGCTTTCTTT.

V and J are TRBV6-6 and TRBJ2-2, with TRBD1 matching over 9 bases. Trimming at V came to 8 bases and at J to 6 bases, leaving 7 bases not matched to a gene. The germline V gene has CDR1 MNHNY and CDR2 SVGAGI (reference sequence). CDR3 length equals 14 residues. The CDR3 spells CASEGTGRSGELFF. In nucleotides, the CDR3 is TGTGCCAGCGAGGGGACAGGGCGATCCGGGGAGCTGTTTTTT.

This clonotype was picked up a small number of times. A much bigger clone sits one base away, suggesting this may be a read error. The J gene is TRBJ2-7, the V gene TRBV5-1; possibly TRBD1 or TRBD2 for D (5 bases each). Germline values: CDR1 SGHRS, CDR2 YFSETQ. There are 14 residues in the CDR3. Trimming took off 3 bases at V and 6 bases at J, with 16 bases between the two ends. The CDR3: CASSWVGEAREQYF. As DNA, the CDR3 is TGCGCCAGCAGCTGGGTGGGGGAAGCCCGCGAGCAGTACTTC.

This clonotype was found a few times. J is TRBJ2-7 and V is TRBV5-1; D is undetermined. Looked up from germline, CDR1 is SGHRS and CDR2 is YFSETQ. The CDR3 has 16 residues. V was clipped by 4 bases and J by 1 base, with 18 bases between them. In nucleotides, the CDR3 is TGCGCCAGCAGCCTTTCGGCGGACGTTCTTTCCTACGAGCAGTACTTC. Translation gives CASSLSADVLSYEQYF.

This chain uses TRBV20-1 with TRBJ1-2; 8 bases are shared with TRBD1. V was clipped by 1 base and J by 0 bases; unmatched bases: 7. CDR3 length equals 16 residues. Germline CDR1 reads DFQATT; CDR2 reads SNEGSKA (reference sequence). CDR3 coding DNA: TGCAGTGCTAGAGCTCACGGGACAGGCGCTAACTATGGCTACACCTTC. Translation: CSARAHGTGANYGYTF.

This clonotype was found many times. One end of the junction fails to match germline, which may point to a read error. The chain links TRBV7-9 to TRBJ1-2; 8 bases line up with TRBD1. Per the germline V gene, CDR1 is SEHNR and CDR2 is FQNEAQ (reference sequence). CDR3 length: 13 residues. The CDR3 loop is CASSSGQGYGYTF. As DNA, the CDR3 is TGCGCCAGCAGCTCAGGACAGGGCTATGGCTACACCTTC. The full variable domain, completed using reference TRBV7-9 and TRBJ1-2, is DTGVSQNPRHKITKRGQNVTFRCDPISEHNRLYWYRQTLGQGPEFLTYFQNEAQLEKSRLLSDRFSAERPKGSFSTLEIQRTEQGDSAMYLCASSSGQGYGYTFGSGTRLTVV.

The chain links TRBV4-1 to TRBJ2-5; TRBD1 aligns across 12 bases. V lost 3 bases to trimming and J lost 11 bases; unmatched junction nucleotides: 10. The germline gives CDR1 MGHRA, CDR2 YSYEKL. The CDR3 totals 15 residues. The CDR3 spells CASSQAGTGGVEQYF. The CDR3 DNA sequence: TGCGCCAGCAGCCAGGCCGGGACAGGGGGCGTGGAGCAGTACTTC.

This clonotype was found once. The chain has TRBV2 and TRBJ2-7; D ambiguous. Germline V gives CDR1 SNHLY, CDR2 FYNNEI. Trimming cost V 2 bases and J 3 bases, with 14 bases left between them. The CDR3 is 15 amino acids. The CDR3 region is CASSELGVGLYEQYF. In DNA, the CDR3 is TGTGCCAGCAGTGAACTAGGAGTAGGGCTCTACGAGCAGTACTTC.

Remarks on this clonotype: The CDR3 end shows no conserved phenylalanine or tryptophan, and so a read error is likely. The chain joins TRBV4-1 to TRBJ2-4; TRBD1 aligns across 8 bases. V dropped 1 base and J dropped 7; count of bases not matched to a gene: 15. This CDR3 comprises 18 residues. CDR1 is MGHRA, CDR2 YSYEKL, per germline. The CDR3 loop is CASSQGPRQGRMKNIQYS. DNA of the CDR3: TGCGCCAGCAGCCAAGGCCCGAGACAGGGGCGAATGAAGAACATTCAGTACTCC.

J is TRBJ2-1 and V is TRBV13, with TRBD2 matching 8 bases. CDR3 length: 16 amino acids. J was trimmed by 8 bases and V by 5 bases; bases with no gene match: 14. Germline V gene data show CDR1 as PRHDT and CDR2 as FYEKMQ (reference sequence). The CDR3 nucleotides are TGTGCCAGCAGCCCATTCGGGGGGGCCCGGTACGATGAGCAGTTCTTC. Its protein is CASSPFGGARYDEQFF.

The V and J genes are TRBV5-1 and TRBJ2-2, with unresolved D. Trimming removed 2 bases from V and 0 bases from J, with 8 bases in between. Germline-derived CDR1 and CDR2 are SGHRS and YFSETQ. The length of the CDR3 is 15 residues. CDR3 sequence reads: CASSFTYPNTGELFF. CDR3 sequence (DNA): TGCGCCAGCAGCTTCACCTACCCGAACACCGGGGAGCTGTTTTTT.

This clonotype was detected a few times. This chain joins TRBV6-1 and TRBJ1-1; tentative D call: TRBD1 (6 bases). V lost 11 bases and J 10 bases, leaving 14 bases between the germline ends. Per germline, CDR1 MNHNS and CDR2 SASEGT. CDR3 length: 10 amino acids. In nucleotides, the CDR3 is TGTGCCGTTTCGGGGGGGGCAGCTTTCTTT. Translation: CAVSGGAAFF.

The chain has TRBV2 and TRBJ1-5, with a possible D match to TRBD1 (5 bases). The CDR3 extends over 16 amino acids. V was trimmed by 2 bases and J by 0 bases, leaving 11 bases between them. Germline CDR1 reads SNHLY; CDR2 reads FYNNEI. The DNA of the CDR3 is TGTGCCAGCAGTGAACGCGACAGATTTAGCAATCAGCCCCAGCATTTT. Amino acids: CASSERDRFSNQPQHF.

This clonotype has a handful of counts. Written as DNA, the CDR3 is TGTGCCAGCAGCTCCTCCGATGGGGCCAACGTCCTGACTTTC. Protein: CASSSSDGANVLTF. This chain joins TRBV7-9 and TRBJ2-6, with D hard to call. The CDR3 runs to 14 residues. Germline V gene sequence: CDR1 SEHNR, CDR2 FQNEAQ (reference sequence). Trimming cost V 4 bases and J 3 bases, with 7 bases left between them.

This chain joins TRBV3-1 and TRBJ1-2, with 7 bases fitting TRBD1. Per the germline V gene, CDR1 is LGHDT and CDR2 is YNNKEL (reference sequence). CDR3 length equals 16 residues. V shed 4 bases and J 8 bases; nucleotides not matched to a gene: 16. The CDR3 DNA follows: TGTGCCAGCAGCCTCACAGGGGTTGCAGGGGCAAGAGGCTACACCTTC. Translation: CASSLTGVAGARGYTF. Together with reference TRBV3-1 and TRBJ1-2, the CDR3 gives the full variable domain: DTAVSQTPKYLVTQMGNDKSIKCEQNLGHDTMYWYKQDSKKFLKIMFSYNNKELIINETVPNRFSPKSPDKAHLNLHINSLELGDSAVYFCASSLTGVAGARGYTFGSGTRLTVV.

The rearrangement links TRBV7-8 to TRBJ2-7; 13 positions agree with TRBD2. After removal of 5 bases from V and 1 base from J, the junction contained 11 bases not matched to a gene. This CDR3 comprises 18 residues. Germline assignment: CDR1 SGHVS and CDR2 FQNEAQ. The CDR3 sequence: CASSLGLAGAEISYEQYF. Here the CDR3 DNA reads TGTGCCAGCAGCCTCGGACTAGCGGGGGCCGAAATTTCCTACGAGCAGTACTTC.

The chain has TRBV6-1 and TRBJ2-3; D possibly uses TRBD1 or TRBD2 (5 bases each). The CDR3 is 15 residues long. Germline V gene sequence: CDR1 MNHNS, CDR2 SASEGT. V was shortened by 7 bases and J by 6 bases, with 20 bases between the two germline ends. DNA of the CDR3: TGTGCCAGCACCGTATCCCGGGGACGCGGGGATACGCAGTATTTT. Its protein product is CASTVSRGRGDTQYF.

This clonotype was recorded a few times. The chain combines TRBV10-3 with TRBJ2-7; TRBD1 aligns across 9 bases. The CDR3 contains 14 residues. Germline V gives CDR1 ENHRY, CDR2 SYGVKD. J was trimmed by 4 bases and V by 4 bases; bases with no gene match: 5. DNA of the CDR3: TGTGCCATCAGTGGAGGACAGGGGTTTTACGAGCAGTACTTC. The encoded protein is CAISGGQGFYEQYF.

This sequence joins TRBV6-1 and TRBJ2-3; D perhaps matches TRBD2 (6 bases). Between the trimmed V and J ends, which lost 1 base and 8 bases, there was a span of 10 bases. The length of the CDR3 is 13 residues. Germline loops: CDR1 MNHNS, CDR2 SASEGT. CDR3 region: CASSEEDYLTQYF. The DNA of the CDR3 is TGTGCCAGCAGTGAAGAGGACTACCTTACGCAGTATTTT.

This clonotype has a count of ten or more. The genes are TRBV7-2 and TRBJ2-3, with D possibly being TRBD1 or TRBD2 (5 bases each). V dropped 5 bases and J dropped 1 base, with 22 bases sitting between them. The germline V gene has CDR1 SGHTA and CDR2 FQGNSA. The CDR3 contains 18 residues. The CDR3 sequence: CASSQLLIGAGGTDTQYF. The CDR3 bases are TGTGCCAGCAGCCAACTTCTCATAGGGGCGGGCGGCACAGATACGCAGTATTTT.